This passage covers 6 T cell receptor beta chains from one sample sequenced in a study of T cells in Graves' hyperthyroidism and ophthalmopathy. Amplification yielded TCR beta CDR3 regions, with RNA transcripts as the source. Primed by the HTBI set, a first-round RT-PCR was run on the TCR CDR3. TCRdb re-called the multiplex PCR reads with MiXCR, one entry per CDR3 protein. The data show about 360,000 distinct CDR3 sequences, 20% to 25% seen once. The material sequenced was blood. All receptors come from a middle-aged man with Graves' hyperthyroidism.

The chain employs TRBV19 and TRBJ2-3, with a tentative D call TRBD2 (6 bases). Germline lookup yields CDR1 LNHDA and CDR2 SQIVND (reference sequence). There are 14 residues in the CDR3. V lost 7 bases and J lost 4, with 15 bases in between. The CDR3 reads CASIGGLGADTQYF. The CDR3 nucleotides are TGTGCCAGTATCGGGGGACTCGGGGCAGATACGCAGTATTTT.

This clonotype was detected many times. The rearrangement links TRBV7-8 to TRBJ2-1, with TRBD2 matching over 9 bases. Trimming at V came to 9 bases and at J to 2 bases, leaving 17 bases not matched to a gene. This CDR3 contains 18 residues. The germline V gene encodes CDR1 SGHVS and CDR2 FQNEAQ. The CDR3 DNA reads as TGTGCCAGGGCCTCCGGGACGGCTAGCGGGACCCCCTACAATGAGCAGTTCTTC. Translating gives CARASGTASGTPYNEQFF. The variable domain in full, completed from reference TRBV7-8 and TRBJ2-1, reads GAGVSQSPRYKVAKRGQDVALRCDPISGHVSLFWYQQALGQGPEFLTYFQNEAQLDKSGLPSDRFFAERPEGSVSTLKIQRTQQEDSAVYLCARASGTASGTPYNEQFFGPGTRLTVL.

The rearrangement joins TRBV7-9 to TRBJ2-2, with 10 bases fitting TRBD1. The germline V gene has CDR1 SEHNR and CDR2 FQNEAQ (reference sequence). CDR3 length equals 15 residues. J gave up 5 bases and V 5 bases, and 5 bases lay outside the gene matches. In nucleotides, the CDR3 is TGTGCCAGCAGCCCTGGGACAGGGGTGACCGGGGAGCTGTTTTTT. Translation gives CASSPGTGVTGELFF.

Written as DNA, the CDR3 is TGTGCCAGCACCCCGGGACTAGCGGCCCAGAGCTCCTACGAGCAGTACTTC. Translated: CASTPGLAAQSSYEQYF. The rearrangement uses TRBV13 and TRBJ2-7; 11 nucleotides align to TRBD2. Losses at the gene ends were 7 bases for V and 0 bases for J; bases not matched to a gene: 11. Germline V gene lookup returns CDR1 PRHDT and CDR2 FYEKMQ (reference sequence). The CDR3 consists of 17 residues.

This clonotype has a count of ten or more. The chain carries TRBV28 and TRBJ2-1; 11 bases align to TRBD2. In germline, CDR1 is MDHEN, CDR2 SYDVKM. V was clipped by 1 base and J by 6 bases; unmatched bases: 5. The CDR3 consists of 16 residues. The DNA of the CDR3 is TGTGCCAGCAGTTTATTGGAGCTAGCGGGAGGCAATGAGCAGTTCTTC. Amino acids: CASSLLELAGGNEQFF.

This clonotype was observed at least ten times. The rearrangement links TRBV2 to TRBJ2-1, with TRBD1 identical over 7 bases. V gave up 4 bases and J gave up 5 bases; unmatched junction bases: 8. CDR1 and CDR2 (germline): SNHLY, FYNNEI. This CDR3 contains 15 residues. The CDR3 DNA is TGTGCCAGCAGTGCTGGGACAGTGGGGCACAATGAGCAGTTCTTC. Translation: CASSAGTVGHNEQFF. Filled out from reference TRBV2 and TRBJ2-1, the complete variable domain reads EPEVTQTPSHQVTQMGQEVILRCVPISNHLYFYWYRQILGQKVEFLVSFYNNEISEKSEIFDDQFSVERPDGSNFTLKIRSTKLEDSAMYFCASSAGTVGHNEQFFGPGTRLTVL.